This TCR beta chain was profiled in a study of T cell changes during pregnancy in multiple sclerosis. The CDR3 runs to 17 residues. The ends lost 1 base at V and 1 base at J; junction bases unmatched: 6. The V gene's germline CDR1 is SGHDT and CDR2 YYEEEE. The assay was immunoSEQ multiplex PCR, and TCRdb's table has in-frame clones only and misses some. The sample lists tens of thousands of clones; 88% were seen once. The clonotype was recovered from a female donor with multiple sclerosis, enrolled in a pregnancy study. The starting material was CD4+ T cells from peripheral blood mononuclear cells, obtained in the second trimester of pregnancy. The chain combines TRBV5-6 with TRBJ2-1, with TRBD2 identical over 9 bases. DNA for the CDR3: TGTGCCAGCAGCTTGTTCTTCGCGGGAGGGTCCTACAATGAGCAGTTCTTC. Protein sequence: CASSLFFAGGSYNEQFF.